Listed below are T cell receptor beta chains from one sample, sequenced in a study of regulatory T cells in long-lasting Graves disease. TCRdb independently ran MiXCR on the multiplex PCR reads; one entry per CDR3 protein. The sample contains approximately 480,000 distinct CDR3 sequences, 15% to 20% of which appear only once. These data also formed part of another study, on T cells in Graves' hyperthyroidism and ophthalmopathy.

The sequencing here drew on peripheral blood mononuclear cells (PBMCs), taken at new diagnosis, from a patient treated with antithyroid drugs. The receptor source for this set is a man aged 40-49 years with Graves disease. Each CDR3 is given with its conserved first and last residue. D genes are given only for firm matches. The size entry is marked missing in some rows and otherwise reads once, few, many or a size class.

j_call	v_call	clone_size	cdr3_length	d_call	cdr3_aa	cdr3_nt
TRBJ2-4	TRBV5-1	NA	13	TRBD2	CASSLYLAGVIYF	TGCGCCAGCAGCTTGTATCTAGCGGGAGTTATTTACTTC
TRBJ1-1	TRBV25-1	NA	13	NA	CASSEPRNTEAFF	TGTGCCAGCAGTGAACCCCGGAACACTGAAGCTTTCTTT
TRBJ2-7	TRBV10-3	NA	15	TRBD1	CAIRDSGTGAIEQYF	TGTGCCATCAGAGACTCCGGGACAGGGGCGATCGAGCAGTACTTC
TRBJ1-6	TRBV5-1	many	14	TRBD1	CASSLGQGGSPLHF	TGCGCCAGCAGCTTGGGACAGGGAGGTTCACCCCTCCACTTT
TRBJ2-4	TRBV6-5	many	13	NA	CASSYFGSDIQYF	TGTGCCAGCAGTTACTTCGGTAGTGACATTCAGTACTTC
TRBJ1-2	TRBV19	few	17	TRBD1	CASTRTGPFKANYGYTF	TGTGCCAGTACGAGGACAGGCCCATTCAAAGCTAACTATGGCTACACCTTC
TRBJ2-2	TRBV28	many	18	TRBD2	CASSPHLLAGVGTGELFF	TGTGCCAGCAGTCCCCATCTGCTAGCGGGAGTTGGTACCGGGGAGCTGTTTTTT
TRBJ2-3	TRBV6-2/TRBV6-3	many	17	TRBD1	CASSPGTGGVATDTQYF	TGTGCCAGCAGCCCCGGGACAGGGGGGGTAGCAACAGATACGCAGTATTTT
TRBJ2-7	TRBV20-1	many	13	TRBD2	CSARGGGMGEQYF	TGCAGTGCTAGAGGGGGAGGGATGGGCGAGCAGTACTTC
TRBJ2-1	TRBV5-1	NA	15	TRBD2	CASGPGLAGVSEQFF	TGCGCCAGCGGACCGGGACTAGCGGGAGTAAGTGAGCAGTTCTTC
TRBJ1-4	TRBV28	many	13	NA	CASRRTANEKLFF	TGTGCCAGCAGGAGGACCGCTAATGAAAAACTGTTTTTT
TRBJ2-1	TRBV3-1	many	17	NA	CASSQVGGRDSYNEQFF	TGTGCCAGCAGCCAAGTGGGGGGGCGCGACTCCTACAATGAGCAGTTCTTC
TRBJ2-6	TRBV4-1	NA	20	TRBD1	CASSTRMSKGAISGANVLTF	TGCGCCAGCAGCACCCGAATGAGTAAGGGGGCCATCTCTGGGGCCAACGTCCTGACTTTC
TRBJ2-6	TRBV9	NA	14	NA	CASSVAPSVDVLTF	TGTGCCAGCAGCGTAGCCCCCTCAGTGGACGTCCTGACTTTC
TRBJ1-4	TRBV29-1	NA	16	NA	CSVEVYSGRTNEKLFF	TGCAGCGTTGAGGTCTACAGTGGGAGAACTAATGAAAAACTGTTTTTT
TRBJ2-2	TRBV10-3	many	16	TRBD2	CAISGPSGRGTGELFF	TGTGCCATCAGCGGCCCTAGCGGGAGAGGCACCGGGGAGCTGTTTTTT
TRBJ2-1	TRBV6-1	few	13	NA	CASNHVGDNEQFF	TGTGCCAGCAACCACGTAGGGGACAATGAGCAGTTCTTC
TRBJ1-2	TRBV28	many	18	TRBD1	CASRRAGSSTGGTYGYTF	TGTGCCAGCAGGCGGGCCGGCAGTTCGACAGGGGGAACCTATGGCTACACCTTC
TRBJ1-2	TRBV28	few	10	NA	CATWTSGYTF	TGTGCCACTTGGACATCCGGCTACACCTTC
TRBJ2-1	TRBV20-1	many	13	NA	CSASRQLHNEQFF	TGCAGTGCTAGTCGGCAGCTTCACAATGAGCAGTTCTTC
TRBJ2-2	TRBV6-1	NA	18	TRBD2	CASSEKPTSGPNTGELFF	TGTGCCAGCAGTGAAAAACCTACTAGCGGACCGAACACCGGGGAGCTGTTTTTT